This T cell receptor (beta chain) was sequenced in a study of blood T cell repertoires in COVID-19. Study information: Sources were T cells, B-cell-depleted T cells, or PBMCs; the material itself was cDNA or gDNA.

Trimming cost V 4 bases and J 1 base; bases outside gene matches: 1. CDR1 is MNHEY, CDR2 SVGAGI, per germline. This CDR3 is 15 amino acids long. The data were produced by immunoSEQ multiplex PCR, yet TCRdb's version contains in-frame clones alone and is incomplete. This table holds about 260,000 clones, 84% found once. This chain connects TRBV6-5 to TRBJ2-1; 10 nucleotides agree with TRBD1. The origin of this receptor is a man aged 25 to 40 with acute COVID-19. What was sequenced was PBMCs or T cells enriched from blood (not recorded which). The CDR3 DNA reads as TGTGCCAGCAGTTCGGACAGGGGGTCCTACAATGAGCAGTTCTTC. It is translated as CASSSDRGSYNEQFF.